Sequencing of this T cell receptor beta chain was carried out in a study of control samples from healthy donors and cancer patients. With V trimmed by 4 bases and J by 6 bases, 12 bases remained unmatched. This CDR3 region has 16 residues. Germline CDR1 SGDLS, CDR2 YYNGEE. The method was immunoSEQ multiplex PCR; TCRdb's version includes in-frame clones alone and lacks a portion of them. Altogether about 130,000 clones are present, around 93% being singletons, with the ten largest covering 2% to 2.5%. Sequencing input: blood. The chain has TRBV9 and TRBJ2-1, with 8 bases that match TRBD2. This receptor was taken from a woman aged 45-60 years in good health. CDR3 amino acids: CASSPGGAGLANEQFF. Written as DNA, the CDR3 is TGTGCCAGCAGCCCGGGGGGGGCAGGGTTGGCCAATGAGCAGTTCTTC. Full variable domain (outside the CDR3, taken from reference TRBV9 and TRBJ2-1): DSGVTQTPKHLITATGQRVTLRCSPRSGDLSVYWYQQSLDQGLQFLIQYYNGEERAKGNILERFSAQQFPDLHSELNLSSLELGDSALYFCASSPGGAGLANEQFFGPGTRLTVL.